Presented here are 22 T cell receptor beta chains from one specimen sequenced in a study of T cells in Graves' hyperthyroidism and ophthalmopathy. RNA transcripts were the template for amplifying TCR beta CDR3 regions. Using the HTBI primer set, a first-round RT-PCR was run on the TCR CDR3. TCRdb called the multiplex PCR reads again in MiXCR, with one record for every CDR3 protein. Among about 400,000 distinct CDR3 sequences listed, under 15% were seen once. Sequencing was carried out using blood. These receptors were obtained from a woman in her thirties with Graves' hyperthyroidism.

The rearrangement links TRBV6-1 to TRBJ2-2; 9 bases match TRBD2. From germline, CDR1 is MNHNS and CDR2 SASEGT. With V trimmed by 8 bases and J by 4 bases, 5 bases remained unmatched. The CDR3 length is 14 residues. The DNA for the CDR3 is TGTGCCAGCGCTAGCGGGAAAATCACCGGGGAGCTGTTTTTT. Protein product: CASASGKITGELFF.

This clonotype was seen many times. The gene calls are TRBV28 and TRBJ2-7, with TRBD2 as a possible D gene (9 bases). Deletions cut 7 bases from V and 4 bases from J, with 26 bases between. Germline CDR1 is MDHEN and CDR2 is SYDVKM. The CDR3 has 17 amino acids. For the CDR3, the DNA is TGTGCCAGCACAGGGAACAGGGGGTCTCTAGCGGGGTACGAGCAGTACTTC. Amino acid sequence: CASTGNRGSLAGYEQYF.

This clonotype was seen a handful of times. The V gene is TRBV28, the J gene TRBJ2-2, with D possibly called TRBD1 or TRBD2 (5 bases each). The CDR3 consists of 13 residues. V lost 2 bases and J lost 7, with 8 bases in between. Germline lookup yields CDR1 MDHEN and CDR2 SYDVKM. The CDR3 DNA is TGTGCCAGCAGTTTAGGGGGAATCGGGGAGCTGTTTTTT. Protein: CASSLGGIGELFF.

CDR3: CASSLFSGGEYSPLHF. CDR3 bases: TGTGCCAGCAGCTTATTTTCAGGGGGCGAATATTCACCCCTCCACTTT. The chain recombines TRBV7-9 with TRBJ1-6, with TRBD1 identical over 8 bases. The CDR3 covers 16 residues. The germline gives CDR1 SEHNR, CDR2 FQNEAQ (reference sequence). V shed 2 bases, J shed 8 bases, and the junction held 8 bases outside the gene matches. The full variable domain, rest sourced from reference TRBV7-9 and TRBJ1-6, is DTGVSQNPRHKITKRGQNVTFRCDPISEHNRLYWYRQTLGQGPEFLTYFQNEAQLEKSRLLSDRFSAERPKGSFSTLEIQRTEQGDSAMYLCASSLFSGGEYSPLHFGNGTRLTVT.

This clonotype was counted ten times or more. This chain uses TRBV19 with TRBJ2-5, with 7 bases matching TRBD2. The V gene's germline CDR1 is LNHDA and CDR2 SQIVND (reference sequence). The CDR3 has 15 amino acids. Trimming at V came to 4 bases and at J to 2 bases, leaving 7 bases not matched to a gene. Here the CDR3 reads CASSSGLGRQETQYF. The CDR3 DNA is TGTGCCAGTAGTAGTGGACTAGGAAGGCAAGAGACCCAGTACTTC.

This clonotype showed up many times. The chain combines TRBV2 with TRBJ1-1; D ambiguous. This CDR3 has 15 residues. Germline CDR1 is SNHLY and CDR2 is FYNNEI. V was shortened by 6 bases and J by 1 base, with 15 bases between the two germline ends. Here the CDR3 reads CASSALGQRNTEAFF. DNA for the CDR3: TGTGCCAGCAGCGCCCTAGGTCAGCGGAACACTGAAGCTTTCTTT.

The chain combines TRBV9 with TRBJ2-7, with D unresolved. V was cut by 0 bases and J by 6 bases, with 10 bases left in between. The CDR3 is 13 amino acids. Germline lookup yields CDR1 SGDLS and CDR2 YYNGEE. CDR3 in amino acids: CASSVDPVGEQYF. The CDR3 DNA reads as TGTGCCAGCAGCGTAGATCCAGTCGGCGAGCAGTACTTC. Full variable domain (outside the CDR3, taken from reference TRBV9 and TRBJ2-7): DSGVTQTPKHLITATGQRVTLRCSPRSGDLSVYWYQQSLDQGLQFLIQYYNGEERAKGNILERFSAQQFPDLHSELNLSSLELGDSALYFCASSVDPVGEQYFGPGTRLTVT.

This clonotype has just a few counts. This rearrangement joins TRBV7-9 to TRBJ2-7, with unresolved D. Trimming pared 5 bases from V and 3 bases from J, leaving 11 bases between. There are 13 residues in the CDR3. The V gene's germline CDR1 is SEHNR and CDR2 FQNEAQ (reference sequence). The CDR3 loop reads CASSPHGRYEQYF. The CDR3 DNA is TGTGCCAGCAGCCCGCACGGACGCTACGAGCAGTACTTC.

This clonotype was counted many times. The genes are TRBV28 and TRBJ2-1; possibly TRBD1 or TRBD2 for D (5 bases each). The CDR3 is 16 residues long. Germline V gene lookup returns CDR1 MDHEN and CDR2 SYDVKM. The V end was cut by 6 bases, the J end by 7 bases, with 22 bases between. CDR3 bases: TGTGCCAGCAGAACCACGGCCGGGGCAGGGACGAATGAGCAGTTCTTC. This codes for CASRTTAGAGTNEQFF.

This clonotype turned up a few times. This chain connects TRBV3-1 to TRBJ2-7; D is undetermined. The CDR3 covers 15 residues. V lost 4 bases to trimming and J lost 7 bases, with 20 bases between them. Germline CDR1 LGHDT, CDR2 YNNKEL (reference sequence). CDR3 DNA: TGTGCCAGCAGCCCCCGGGTCATAGGCGCCGGGGAGCAGTACTTC. Protein: CASSPRVIGAGEQYF.

V usage is TRBV4-1 and J usage is TRBJ1-2; D might be TRBD1 (5 bases). The V end lost 0 bases, the J end lost 4 bases, and 15 bases lay between the germline ends. CDR1 and CDR2 (germline): MGHRA, YSYEKL. This CDR3 is built from 16 residues. CDR3 loop: CASSQDVAGVSYGYTF. The DNA for the CDR3 is TGCGCCAGCAGCCAAGATGTCGCGGGGGTCTCCTATGGCTACACCTTC.

This clonotype came up many times. The chain joins TRBV20-1 to TRBJ2-3; D is unresolved. The CDR3 extends over 15 amino acids. Deletions cut 1 base from V and 1 base from J, with 12 bases between. Per germline, CDR1 DFQATT and CDR2 SNEGSKA (reference sequence). The CDR3 reads CSARVSLAGTDTQYF. The CDR3 bases are TGCAGTGCTAGAGTAAGCCTGGCAGGCACAGATACGCAGTATTTT.

The table lists this clonotype with many counts. The rearrangement uses TRBV28 and TRBJ2-3, with TRBD1 matching 7 bases. Germline trimming cut 3 bases from V and 7 bases from J; bases unmatched to any gene: 7. CDR3 length: 14 residues. Germline CDR1 and CDR2: MDHEN and SYDVKM. The CDR3 DNA reads as TGTGCCAGCAGTTTGGCCAGGGGGAGTAATACGCAGTATTTT. This encodes CASSLARGSNTQYF.

The CDR3 loop is CSVSRFPEAFF. The CDR3 DNA follows: TGCAGTGTCAGCAGGTTTCCCGAAGCTTTCTTT. This sequence joins TRBV20-1 and TRBJ1-1; D gene uncertain. The CDR3 runs 11 residues. V shed 7 bases and J shed 8 bases, with 14 bases lying between them. The germline gives CDR1 DFQATT, CDR2 SNEGSKA (reference sequence).

The gene calls are TRBV2 and TRBJ1-6, with D tentatively TRBD1 (6 bases). Trimming took 10 bases from V and 18 from J, leaving 25 bases between them. Germline CDR1 is SNHLY and CDR2 is FYNNEI. CDR3 length equals 13 residues. CDR3 nucleotide sequence: TGTGCCACCCGAGGGGGGGGCAGGGAAGCTAACCACTTT. It codes for CATRGGGREANHF.

The V gene is TRBV12-3 or TRBV12-4, the J gene TRBJ2-1; TRBD2 aligns across 10 bases. The V gene end was trimmed by 7 bases and the J gene end by 3 bases; junction bases not matched to a gene: 6. This CDR3 region has 15 residues. CDR3 region: CASIGQRGGYNEQFF. CDR3 in DNA: TGTGCCAGCATTGGACAGCGGGGGGGCTACAATGAGCAGTTCTTC.

This clonotype was counted many times. The J gene is TRBJ2-7, the V gene TRBV20-1; 7 bases align to TRBD2. The CDR3 loop spans 14 amino acids. V gave up 5 bases and J gave up 0 bases; unmatched junction bases: 7. Germline CDR1 reads DFQATT; CDR2 reads SNEGSKA (reference sequence). In nucleotides, the CDR3 is TGCAGTGCTCCTTTAGCGGGCAGCTCCTACGAGCAGTACTTC. Amino acids: CSAPLAGSSYEQYF.

For the CDR3, the DNA is TGTGCCATCAGTGTTGGGGACAGCTTGAGGTCACCCCTCCACTTT. As protein: CAISVGDSLRSPLHF. The rearrangement joins TRBV10-3 to TRBJ1-6; 7 bases align to TRBD1. The CDR3 runs 15 residues. Looked up from germline, CDR1 is ENHRY and CDR2 is SYGVKD. V gave up 4 bases and J gave up 10 bases; unmatched junction bases: 10.

There are a few counts of this clonotype. The rearrangement uses TRBV24-1 and TRBJ1-3; weak D call: TRBD1 (5 bases). Trimming pared 5 bases from V and 1 base from J, leaving 20 bases between. CDR3 length: 18 amino acids. Germline V lookup: CDR1 KGHDR, CDR2 SFDVKD. DNA for the CDR3: TGTGCCACCAGTGCAAATAGGGACCCCCCGGGGTCTGGAAACACCATATATTTT. Its protein product is CATSANRDPPGSGNTIYF.

This clonotype was detected many times. The rearrangement uses TRBV6-1 and TRBJ2-1; tentative D call: TRBD2 (6 bases). Germline V lookup: CDR1 MNHNS, CDR2 SASEGT. The CDR3 is made up of 15 amino acids. The germline V and J ends were trimmed by 6 bases and 5 bases, with 17 bases remaining between them. The CDR3 DNA reads as TGTGCCAGCAGCTGGAATTGGGACTTAAACAATGAGCAGTTCTTC. It translates to CASSWNWDLNNEQFF.

This clonotype was seen a handful of times. This chain joins TRBV20-1 and TRBJ2-7; D is ambiguous. Trimming pared 3 bases from V and 2 bases from J, leaving 14 bases between. CDR1 is DFQATT and CDR2 is SNEGSKA in the germline V gene (reference sequence). This CDR3 spans 14 amino acids. The CDR3 DNA is TGCAGTGCTAGTAATCCGACTCCCACCTACGAGCAGTACTTC. It specifies CSASNPTPTYEQYF.

This clonotype was found many times. The V call is TRBV6-1, the J call TRBJ2-5; 14 bases match TRBD2. Germline values: CDR1 MNHNS, CDR2 SASEGT. V dropped 7 bases and J dropped 3; count of bases not matched to a gene: 1. The CDR3 is made up of 14 amino acids. CDR3 in amino acids: CASKGLAGEETQYF. The CDR3 bases are TGTGCCAGCAAGGGACTAGCGGGAGAAGAGACCCAGTACTTC.